One sample yielded the 27 T cell receptor beta chains listed below, sequenced in a study of beta chain features in type 1 diabetes (dated by TCRdb to 2016 to 2019). Libraries were built with the immunoSEQ multiplex PCR assay. The entire amount of isolated RNA was reverse transcribed using the High Capacity cDNA Reverse Transcription Kit, so the sequenced TCRB transcripts were expressed ones. The clones in this table, taken by TCRdb from immuneACCESS, are in-frame only. Not every clone is retained; where verified, under half of the shortfall comes from an unresolved V gene, and the cause of the rest is unknown. The sample data list about 660,000 clones, and about an eighth of these were observed just once. Together, the top ten hold roughly 0.04% of the sample. Study-wide conclusions, independent of this receptor: Type 1 diabetes patients showed a moderate but significant shortening of TCRB CDR3 length in all four CD4+ subsets.

Antigen specificity for these receptors is unknown. The source material was naive CD4+ T cells from blood. What the cell subset or site label conveys for this sample: true naive CD4+ T cells. All receptors derive from a young man with type 1 diabetes.

This clone appeared a few times. The chain has TRBV18 and TRBJ2-7; D perhaps matches TRBD2 (6 bases). Germline-derived CDR1 and CDR2 are KGHSH and LQKENI. Trimming took 3 bases from V and 5 from J, leaving 17 bases between them. The CDR3 runs 15 residues. The CDR3: CASSPSRLATDEQYF. In DNA form, the CDR3 reads TGTGCCAGCTCACCTTCCCGGCTAGCGACCGACGAGCAGTACTTC.

A few counts support this clone. The gene calls are TRBV30 and TRBJ2-5, with 10 nucleotides matching TRBD2. Germline CDR1 and CDR2: GTSNPN and SVGIG (reference sequence). This CDR3 region has 15 residues. The trim removed 2 bases at V and 6 bases at J, leaving 9 bases unmatched. The CDR3 spells CAWSRLAGVIKTQYF. The CDR3, as DNA: TGTGCCTGGAGTCGGCTAGCGGGAGTCATAAAGACCCAGTACTTC.

This clone was observed a few times. The chain uses TRBV6-5 and TRBJ2-5; no clear D gene. CDR1 is MNHEY, CDR2 SVGAGI, per germline. V was pared by 4 bases and J by 1 base, with 7 bases between. This CDR3 contains 13 residues. The CDR3 DNA reads TGTGCCAGCAGTTCTCCTCTCCAAGAGACCCAGTACTTC. Translated, it gives CASSSPLQETQYF.

The sample holds a few counts of this clone. Other nucleotide sequences in the sample specify the same CDR3. CDR3 DNA: TGTGCCAGCTCACCGGGGGGGCAAGAGACCCAGTACTTC. This gives the protein CASSPGGQETQYF. This chain joins TRBV18 and TRBJ2-5, with 7 nucleotides matching TRBD2. From germline, CDR1 is KGHSH and CDR2 LQKENI. This CDR3 has 13 residues. The V segment lost 3 bases and the J segment 2 bases; nucleotides outside the gene matches: 0.

This clone was recorded a few times. The V gene is TRBV7-2, the J gene TRBJ1-2, with 7 positions matching TRBD1. The germline V gene encodes CDR1 SGHTA and CDR2 FQGNSA. The CDR3 totals 13 residues. Trimming cost V 6 bases and J 6 bases; bases outside gene matches: 7. CDR3 sequence: CASRVSGTDGYTF. CDR3 in DNA: TGTGCCAGCAGGGTTTCCGGGACAGATGGCTACACCTTC.

V usage is TRBV4-3 and J usage is TRBJ1-1, with no clear D. CDR3 size: 15 residues. Germline CDR1 reads LGHNA; CDR2 reads YSLEER. With 0 bases removed from V and 1 base from J, the gap between germline ends came to 9 bases. This chain's CDR3 is CASSQEGGGNTEAFF. CDR3 sequence (DNA): TGCGCCAGCAGCCAAGAGGGAGGCGGGAACACTGAAGCTTTCTTT.

The rearrangement joins TRBV9 to TRBJ2-6, with D perhaps assigned TRBD1 or TRBD2 (5 bases each). Germline CDR1 SGDLS, CDR2 YYNGEE. V was pared by 7 bases and J by 1 base, with 12 bases between. The CDR3 covers 15 residues. CDR3 loop: CASRNGASGANVLTF. In DNA form, the CDR3 reads TGTGCCAGCCGCAACGGGGCATCTGGGGCCAACGTCCTGACTTTC.

This clone was seen a few times. The chain carries TRBV27 and TRBJ1-1, with TRBD1 identical over 8 bases. Germline trimming cut 5 bases from V and 4 bases from J; bases unmatched to any gene: 12. CDR3 length: 16 residues. Looked up from germline, CDR1 is MNHEY and CDR2 is SMNVEV (reference sequence). The CDR3 DNA reads as TGTGCCAGCAGTCCCGGACAGGGAAGGGACGTCACTGAAGCTTTCTTT. It translates to CASSPGQGRDVTEAFF.

This clone is a singleton in its sample. The J gene is TRBJ2-3, the V gene TRBV5-1; unclear D gene. This CDR3 region has 16 residues. Per germline, CDR1 SGHRS and CDR2 YFSETQ. Deletions cut 6 bases from V and 0 bases from J, with 17 bases between. CDR3 region: CASTPLGTSSTDTQYF. The CDR3, as DNA: TGCGCCAGCACGCCGCTGGGCACCTCTAGCACAGATACGCAGTATTTT.

J is TRBJ2-7 and V is TRBV5-1, with 9 bases aligning to TRBD1. CDR1 and CDR2 (germline): SGHRS, YFSETQ. The CDR3 contains 13 residues. Trimming cost V 3 bases and J 6 bases; bases outside gene matches: 4. CDR3 amino acids: CASSWGQGGEQYF. The CDR3 nucleotides read TGCGCCAGCAGCTGGGGACAGGGAGGCGAGCAGTACTTC.

The gene calls are TRBV9 and TRBJ2-1; D not resolved. The CDR3 runs 13 residues. V was clipped by 4 bases and J by 0 bases, with 5 bases between them. Germline V gene data show CDR1 as SGDLS and CDR2 as YYNGEE. The chain's CDR3 is CASSPSSYNEQFF. For the CDR3, the DNA is TGTGCCAGCAGCCCGAGCTCCTACAATGAGCAGTTCTTC.

The chain carries TRBV27 and TRBJ2-1; D remains unclear. Trimming left V 6 bases short and J 1 base short, with 10 bases between. The germline gives CDR1 MNHEY, CDR2 SMNVEV (reference sequence). The CDR3 runs to 14 residues. The DNA of the CDR3 is TGTGCCAGCAGCTATAGACCGTCCTACAATGAGCAGTTCTTC. Its protein is CASSYRPSYNEQFF.

In its sample, this clone was seen a few times. The chain recombines TRBV11-1 with TRBJ2-6; D perhaps matches TRBD2 (5 bases). This CDR3 is 16 amino acids long. Trimming took 4 bases from V and 0 from J, leaving 10 bases between them. Germline V gives CDR1 SGHAT, CDR2 FQDESV (reference sequence). The CDR3 protein is CASSSRGSSGANVLTF. The DNA of the CDR3 is TGTGCCAGCAGCTCCCGGGGATCCTCTGGGGCCAACGTCCTGACTTTC.

V usage is TRBV19 and J usage is TRBJ2-5; TRBD2 matches 9 bases. V gave up 5 bases and J gave up 1 base; unmatched junction bases: 5. Per the germline V gene, CDR1 is LNHDA and CDR2 is SQIVND (reference sequence). The CDR3 runs to 15 residues. The CDR3, as DNA: TGTGCCAGTAGTCGTCTAGCGGGGACCCAAGAGACCCAGTACTTC. This sequence encodes CASSRLAGTQETQYF. Full variable domain (missing parts from reference TRBV19 and TRBJ2-5): DGGITQSPKYLFRKEGQNVTLSCEQNLNHDAMYWYRQDPGQGLRLIYYSQIVNDFQKGDIAEGYSVSREKKESFPLTVTSAQKNPTAFYLCASSRLAGTQETQYFGPGTRLLVL.

The chain combines TRBV30 with TRBJ1-2, with 7 bases lining up with TRBD1. Germline V gives CDR1 GTSNPN, CDR2 SVGIG (reference sequence). The CDR3 runs to 18 residues. J gave up 7 bases and V 3 bases, and 23 bases lay outside the gene matches. In DNA, the CDR3 is TGTGCCTGGAGGTCGCGGCTGGGACAGCCGAAAAGCTCCCGTGGCTACACCTTC. Its translation is CAWRSRLGQPKSSRGYTF.

The chain has TRBV7-2 and TRBJ2-5; TRBD1 might be the D (6 bases). The V and J ends lost 5 bases and 7 bases respectively, with 17 bases between them. CDR3 size: 14 residues. Germline V gene lookup returns CDR1 SGHTA and CDR2 FQGNSA. The DNA of the CDR3 is TGTGCCAGCAGCCCAGGGACATCCCCGGGGACCCAGTACTTC. Translation gives CASSPGTSPGTQYF. Using reference TRBV7-2 and TRBJ2-5 for the parts outside the CDR3, the full variable domain is GAGVSQSPSNKVTEKGKDVELRCDPISGHTALYWYRQSLGQGLEFLIYFQGNSAPDKSGLPSDRFSAERTGGSVSTLTIQRTQQEDSAVYLCASSPGTSPGTQYFGPGTRLLVL.

This clone was recorded a few times. The chain recombines TRBV10-3 with TRBJ2-3; D is unresolved. The CDR3 has 16 residues. V was pared by 0 bases and J by 5 bases, with 15 bases between. Germline lookup yields CDR1 ENHRY and CDR2 SYGVKD. Here the CDR3 reads CAISESEKGIVDTQYF. The CDR3 region has the DNA TGTGCCATCAGTGAGTCAGAAAAGGGTATTGTAGATACGCAGTATTTT.

This clone came up a few times. The genes are TRBV5-1 and TRBJ2-1; D perhaps matches TRBD1 (5 bases). The CDR3 runs to 17 residues. The germline gives CDR1 SGHRS, CDR2 YFSETQ. With 0 bases removed from V and 10 bases from J, the gap between germline ends came to 23 bases. The CDR3: CASSLGQTTRFGKEQFF. DNA of the CDR3: TGCGCCAGCAGCTTGGGACAGACAACAAGGTTTGGGAAGGAGCAGTTCTTC.

The chain couples TRBV4-3 to TRBJ2-7; TRBD1 matches 7 bases. There are 13 residues in the CDR3. The ends lost 5 bases at V and 4 bases at J; junction bases unmatched: 5. Germline values: CDR1 LGHNA, CDR2 YSLEER. The CDR3 protein is CASSKAGGYEQYF. Written as DNA, the CDR3 is TGCGCCAGCAGCAAGGCAGGGGGTTACGAGCAGTACTTC.

This clone has a handful of counts. The chain uses TRBV4-3 and TRBJ2-3; D ambiguous. CDR3 size: 14 residues. Germline V gene lookup returns CDR1 LGHNA and CDR2 YSLEER. V lost 0 bases and J lost 0, with 4 bases in between. In DNA, the CDR3 is TGCGCCAGCAGCCAAGAAGGGAGCACAGATACGCAGTATTTT. Its protein product is CASSQEGSTDTQYF.

The chain has TRBV5-6 and TRBJ2-3; weak D call: TRBD1 (5 bases). Trimming cost V 3 bases and J 5 bases, with 10 bases left between them. The CDR3 contains 13 residues. Germline CDR1 reads SGHDT; CDR2 reads YYEEEE. The CDR3 DNA follows: TGTGCCAGCAGCTCATGGGGCGGAGATACGCAGTATTTT. Its protein is CASSSWGGDTQYF. The full variable domain, in which reference TRBV5-6 and TRBJ2-3 provide the parts outside the CDR3, is DAGVTQSPTHLIKTRGQQVTLRCSPKSGHDTVSWYQQALGQGPQFIFQYYEEEERQRGNFPDRFSGHQFPNYSSELNVNALLLGDSALYLCASSSWGGDTQYFGPGTRLTVL.

The chain carries TRBV11-2 and TRBJ1-5, with D tentatively TRBD1 (5 bases). The CDR3 contains 15 residues. The germline gives CDR1 SGHAT, CDR2 FQNNGV. V was shortened by 1 base and J by 2 bases, with 9 bases between the two germline ends. The CDR3 here is CASSLGQLGNQPQHF. CDR3 DNA sequence: TGTGCCAGCAGCTTAGGACAGCTTGGCAATCAGCCCCAGCATTTT.

The genes are TRBV2 and TRBJ2-3; tentative D call: TRBD2 (6 bases). Trimming pared 2 bases from V and 0 bases from J, leaving 12 bases between. The V gene's germline CDR1 is SNHLY and CDR2 FYNNEI. This CDR3 is built from 16 residues. The DNA of the CDR3 is TGTGCCAGCAGTGAAATCCTAGGGACTAGCACAGATACGCAGTATTTT. Encoded protein: CASSEILGTSTDTQYF.

This clone was found a few times. DNA of the CDR3: TGCAGCGTTGGATCAGGGGTAAATCAGCCCCAGCATTTT. Translation: CSVGSGVNQPQHF. The chain carries TRBV29-1 and TRBJ1-5; TRBD1 is a possible D gene (6 bases). The CDR3 consists of 13 residues. V lost 4 bases to trimming and J lost 4 bases, with 11 bases between them. In germline, CDR1 is SQVTM, CDR2 ANQGSEA.

J is TRBJ1-3 and V is TRBV30; no clear D. The CDR3 extends over 10 amino acids. With 3 bases removed from V and 4 bases from J, the gap between germline ends came to 1 base. The germline V gene has CDR1 GTSNPN and CDR2 SVGIG (reference sequence). CDR3: CAWRGNTIYF. CDR3 coding DNA: TGTGCCTGGAGAGGAAACACCATATATTTT.

This clone was counted a few times. This chain joins TRBV5-4 and TRBJ1-5, with D unresolved. CDR1 and CDR2 from the germline V gene are SGHNT and YYREEE (reference sequence). The CDR3 loop spans 14 amino acids. Trimming stripped 0 bases from V and 7 bases from J, with 11 bases between. Written as DNA, the CDR3 is TGTGCCAGCAGCTTGGGACTTGCCAACCAGCCCCAGCATTTT. It encodes CASSLGLANQPQHF.

Only a few counts were recorded for this clone. The chain is built from TRBV7-9 and TRBJ1-2; 7 bases align to TRBD1. Germline V gives CDR1 SEHNR, CDR2 FQNEAQ (reference sequence). The CDR3 contains 14 residues. Unmatched junction bases numbered 11, after V lost 5 bases and J lost 8 bases. The CDR3 protein is CASSLSTGRMGYTF. The CDR3 coding sequence is TGTGCCAGCAGCCTATCGACAGGGAGAATGGGCTACACCTTC.